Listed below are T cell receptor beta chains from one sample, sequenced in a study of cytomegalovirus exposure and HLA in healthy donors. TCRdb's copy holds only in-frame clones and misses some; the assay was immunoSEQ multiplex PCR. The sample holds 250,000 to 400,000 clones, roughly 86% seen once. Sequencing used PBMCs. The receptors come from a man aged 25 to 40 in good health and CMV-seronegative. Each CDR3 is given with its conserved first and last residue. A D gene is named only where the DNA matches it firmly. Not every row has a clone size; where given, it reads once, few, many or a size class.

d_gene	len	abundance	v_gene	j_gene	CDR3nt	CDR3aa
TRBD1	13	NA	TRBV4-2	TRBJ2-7	TGTGCCAGCAGCCGGGACAGAGCCTACGAGCAGTACTTC	CASSRDRAYEQYF
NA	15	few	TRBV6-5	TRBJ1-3	TGTGCCAGCAGTTACGACAGGAGCTCTGGAAACACCATATATTTT	CASSYDRSSGNTIYF
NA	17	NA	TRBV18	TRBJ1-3	TGTGCCAGCTCACCACGACAGGCCGAAAGCTCTGGAAACACCATATATTTT	CASSPRQAESSGNTIYF
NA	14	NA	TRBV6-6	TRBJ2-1	TGTGCCAGCAGTTATCGGGGGGCTTACAATGAGCAGTTCTTC	CASSYRGAYNEQFF
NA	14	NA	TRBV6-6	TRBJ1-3	TGTGCCAGCAGTTCAACAAAAGTCGGAAACACCATATATTTT	CASSSTKVGNTIYF
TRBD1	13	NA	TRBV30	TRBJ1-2	TGTGCCAGATGGACAGGGGGTGGGAATGGCTACACCTTC	CARWTGGGNGYTF
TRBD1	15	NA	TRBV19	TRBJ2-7	TGTGCCAGTAGTACGGGACAGGGAGGCCTCTACGAGCAGTACTTC	CASSTGQGGLYEQYF
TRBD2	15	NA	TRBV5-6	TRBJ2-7	TGTGCCAGCAGCTTGGGCGGGGGGCCCCACTACGAGCAGTACTTC	CASSLGGGPHYEQYF
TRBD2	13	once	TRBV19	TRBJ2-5	TGTGCCAGTAGAACTAGCGGGGTGGAGACCCAGTACTTC	CASRTSGVETQYF
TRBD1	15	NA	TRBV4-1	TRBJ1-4	TGCGCCAGCAGCCAGGAACCGGGACAGGATGAAAAACTGTTTTTT	CASSQEPGQDEKLFF
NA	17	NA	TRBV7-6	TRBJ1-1	TGTGCCAGCAGCTTATTCCATGCGGGGGGCCGAGACTCTGAAGCTTTCTTT	CASSLFHAGGRDSEAFF
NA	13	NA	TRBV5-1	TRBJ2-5	TGCGCCAGCAGCTTGGCCTTAGCAGAGACCCAGTACTTC	CASSLALAETQYF
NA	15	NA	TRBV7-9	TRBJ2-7	TGTGCCAGCAGCTTAGAATGGCGGGGTGCCTACGAGCAGTACTTC	CASSLEWRGAYEQYF
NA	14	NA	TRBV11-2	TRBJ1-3	TGTGCCAGCAGCTTGGGGGGGCACGGAAACACCATATATTTT	CASSLGGHGNTIYF
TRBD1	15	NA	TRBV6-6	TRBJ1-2	TGTGCCAGCAGTTACTCCGAGACAGGGTACTATGGCTACACCTTC	CASSYSETGYYGYTF
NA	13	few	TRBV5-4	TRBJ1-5	TGTGCCAGCAGCCTTGGGTTGGGCCCGCCCCAGCATTTT	CASSLGLGPPQHF
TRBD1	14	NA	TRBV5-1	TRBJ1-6	TGCGCCAGCAGCGCGACAGGGGCCGGGTCACCCCTCCACTTT	CASSATGAGSPLHF
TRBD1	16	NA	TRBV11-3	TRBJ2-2	TGTGCCAGCAGCGTTTACAGGGGGCAAAACACCGGGGAGCTGTTTTTT	CASSVYRGQNTGELFF
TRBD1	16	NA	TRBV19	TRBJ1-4	TGTGCCAGTAGTATGGGACAGGGCGTAACTAATGAAAAACTGTTTTTT	CASSMGQGVTNEKLFF
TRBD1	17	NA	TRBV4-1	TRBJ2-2	TGCGCCAGCAGCCATTTAAGTCGACAGGGGCCCACCGGGGAGCTGTTTTTT	CASSHLSRQGPTGELFF
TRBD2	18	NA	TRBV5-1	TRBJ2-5	TGCGCCAGCAGCTTGGGCGGACTAGCGGGGGGGCGTACGGAGACCCAGTACTTC	CASSLGGLAGGRTETQYF
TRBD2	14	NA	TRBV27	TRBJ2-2	TGTGCCAGCAGTTGGGGACTAGACACCGGGGAGCTGTTTTTT	CASSWGLDTGELFF
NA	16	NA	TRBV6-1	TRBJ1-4	TGTGCCAGCAGTGGATGGACAGTTTCAACTAATGAAAAACTGTTTTTT	CASSGWTVSTNEKLFF
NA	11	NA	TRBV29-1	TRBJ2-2	TGCAGCGTTTCAAACACCGGGGAGCTGTTTTTT	CSVSNTGELFF
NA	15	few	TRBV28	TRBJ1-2	TGTGCCAGCAGTATATTAGTAGGGGCCGCCTATGGCTACACCTTC	CASSILVGAAYGYTF
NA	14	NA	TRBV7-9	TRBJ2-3	TGTGCCAGCAGCTTTGCCGGGGAGGCAGATACGCAGTATTTT	CASSFAGEADTQYF
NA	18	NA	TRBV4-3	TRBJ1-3	TGCGCCAGCTCAACACAGGTGTCAGGATGCACCTCTGGAAACACCATATATTTT	CASSTQVSGCTSGNTIYF
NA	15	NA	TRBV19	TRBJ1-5	TGTGCCAGTAGCGCCGGGGGGTTTGGCAATCAGCCCCAGCATTTT	CASSAGGFGNQPQHF
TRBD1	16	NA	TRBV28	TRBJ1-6	TGTGCCAGCAGTTTATCACCAGGGGGCATAAATTCACCCCTCCACTTT	CASSLSPGGINSPLHF
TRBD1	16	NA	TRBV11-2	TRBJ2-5	TGTGCCAGCAGCTGGGATGGGACAGGGAGTCAGGAGACCCAGTACTTC	CASSWDGTGSQETQYF
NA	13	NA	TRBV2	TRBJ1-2	TGTGCCAGCAAAATGAGCCTCCCCTATGGCTACACCTTC	CASKMSLPYGYTF
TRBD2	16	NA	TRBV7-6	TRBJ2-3	TGTGCCAGCAGCACCCCACTAGCGGGGGACACAGATACGCAGTATTTT	CASSTPLAGDTDTQYF
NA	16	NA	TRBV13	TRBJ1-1	TGTGCCAGCAGTCAGAACAGGGCCGCGCGTCGCACTGAAGCTTTCTTT	CASSQNRAARRTEAFF
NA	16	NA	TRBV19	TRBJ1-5	TGTGCCAGTAGTATACGCCTCGGGGGTAGCAATCAGCCCCAGCATTTT	CASSIRLGGSNQPQHF
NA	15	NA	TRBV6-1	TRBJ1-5	TGTGCCAGCAACCGTGGGCCACTTAGCAATCAGCCCCAGCATTTT	CASNRGPLSNQPQHF
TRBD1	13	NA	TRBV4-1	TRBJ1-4	TGCGCCAGCAGCCAAGAGTGGGGACAGAAACTGTTTTTT	CASSQEWGQKLFF
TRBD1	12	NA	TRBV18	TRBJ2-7	TGTGCCAGCTCAGACAGGGGGTACGAGCAGTACTTC	CASSDRGYEQYF
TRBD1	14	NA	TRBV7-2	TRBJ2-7	TGTGCCAGCAGCTTGAGGGACAGGGCCTACGAGCAGTACTTC	CASSLRDRAYEQYF
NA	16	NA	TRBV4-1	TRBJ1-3	TGCGCCAGCAGCCAAGTCCACAGTAACTCTGGAAACACCATATATTTT	CASSQVHSNSGNTIYF
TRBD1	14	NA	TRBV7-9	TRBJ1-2	TGTGCCAGCAGCCCCAGACAGGGTAACTATGGCTACACCTTC	CASSPRQGNYGYTF
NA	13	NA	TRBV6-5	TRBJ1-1	TGTGCCAGCAGTTATGATGGGAGCACTGAAGCTTTCTTT	CASSYDGSTEAFF
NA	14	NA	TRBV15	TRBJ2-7	TGTGCCACCAGCAGAAACATACAGGGTAGTGAGCAGTACTTC	CATSRNIQGSEQYF
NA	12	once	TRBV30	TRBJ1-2	TGTGCCTCTGACAGTCTTAACTATGGCTACACCTTC	CASDSLNYGYTF
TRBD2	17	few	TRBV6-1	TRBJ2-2	TGTGCCAGCAGTGAAGCGCAGCTAGCGGGGGACACCGGGGAGCTGTTTTTT	CASSEAQLAGDTGELFF
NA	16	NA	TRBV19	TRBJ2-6	TGTGCCAGTAGCTTCGGGACAAACTCTGGGGCCAACGTCCTGACTTTC	CASSFGTNSGANVLTF
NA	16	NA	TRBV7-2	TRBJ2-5	TGTGCCAGCAGCTTAAATTTTCCACAGAAGCAAGAGACCCAGTACTTC	CASSLNFPQKQETQYF
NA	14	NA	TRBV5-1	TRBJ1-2	TGCGCCAGCAGCTTGGGTTCAGGGGACTATGGCTACACCTTC	CASSLGSGDYGYTF
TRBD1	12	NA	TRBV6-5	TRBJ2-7	TGTGCCAGCAGTAGGACAGGCTACGAGCAGTACTTC	CASSRTGYEQYF
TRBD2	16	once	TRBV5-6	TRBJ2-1	TGTGCCAGCAGCCCGGGACTAGCGGGGGGGCGGGTTGAGCAGTTCTTC	CASSPGLAGGRVEQFF
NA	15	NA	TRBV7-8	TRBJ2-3	TGTGCCAGCAGCTTACGGGGGGCTAGCACAGATACGCAGTATTTT	CASSLRGASTDTQYF